The 4 T cell receptor beta chains in this list originate from one sample, sequenced in a study of CD8 T cells in Susac syndrome (dated by TCRdb to the late 2010s). Receptor libraries were prepared by the immunoSEQ multiplex PCR assay. RNA was extracted using the RNeasy kit, and roughly 0.5 to 1 ug of the RNA was reverse transcribed with random hexamers. Using fastp trimming at Q25 and MiXCR clonotype assembly, TCRdb reanalyzed the public sequencing data and kept in-frame beta chains. CDR3 protein duplicates are merged, each entry listing the most common genes and DNA. This sample gives over 100,000 distinct CDR3 sequences in total; around 93% of them show up just once. Of the sample, roughly 0.12% falls within the top ten clones. Sample: CD8+ T cells from PBMCs. The receptors stem from a human donor in good health.

This chain links TRBV5-1 with TRBJ1-1, with D perhaps matching TRBD1 (6 bases). Trimming removed 4 bases from V and 0 bases from J, with 13 bases in between. This CDR3 is 15 amino acids long. Germline V gene data show CDR1 as SGHRS and CDR2 as YFSETQ. CDR3 residues: CASSKLGDMNTEAFF. CDR3 bases: TGCGCCAGCAGCAAATTGGGGGACATGAACACTGAAGCTTTCTTT. Filled out from reference TRBV5-1 and TRBJ1-1, the complete variable domain reads KAGVTQTPRYLIKTRGQQVTLSCSPISGHRSVSWYQQTPGQGLQFLFEYFSETQRNKGNFPGRFSGRQFSNSRSEMNVSTLELGDSALYLCASSKLGDMNTEAFFGQGTRLTVV.

The chain carries TRBV5-1 and TRBJ1-2; no firm D call. Germline V CDR1 and CDR2: SGHRS, YFSETQ. V dropped 1 base and J dropped 6 bases, with 16 bases sitting between them. This CDR3 spans 15 amino acids. CDR3 nucleotide sequence: TGCGCCAGCAGCTTGACCCGTACCGGGGTGAATGGCTACACCTTC. Translated: CASSLTRTGVNGYTF.

V usage is TRBV5-1 and J usage is TRBJ1-4, with D unclear. Trimming took 4 bases from V and 7 from J, leaving 8 bases between them. The length of the CDR3 is 12 residues. CDR1 SGHRS and CDR2 YFSETQ come from the germline V gene. This CDR3 reads CASSLPSEKLFF. The CDR3 nucleotides read TGCGCCAGCAGCCTGCCAAGTGAAAAACTGTTTTTT. Drawing the rest from reference TRBV5-1 and TRBJ1-4, the complete variable domain is KAGVTQTPRYLIKTRGQQVTLSCSPISGHRSVSWYQQTPGQGLQFLFEYFSETQRNKGNFPGRFSGRQFSNSRSEMNVSTLELGDSALYLCASSLPSEKLFFGSGTQLSVL.

V and J are TRBV12-3 or TRBV12-4 and TRBJ2-7, with D possibly being TRBD2 (7 bases). The V gene lost 10 bases and the J gene lost 5 bases, with 18 bases spanning the gap. CDR3 size: 13 residues. The CDR3 is CATEGGGKDEQYF. The CDR3, as DNA: TGTGCCACCGAGGGGGGGGGCAAGGACGAGCAGTACTTC.